The source of this T cell receptor beta chain is a study of CD8+CD57+ T cells in acquired aplastic anemia. Turning to the study itself: Across the sorted CD4+ and CD8+ cells, DNA amounts averaged approximately 3.1 ug.

General study points: Shared by patients and controls, approximately 28 CD8+ CDR3s were abundant in patients.

Turning to this clonotype: Its antigen is still unknown.

CDR3 and TCR beta VDJ profiling relied on genomic DNA as the template. TCRdb recomputed calls from the reads with MiXCR, one row per CDR3 protein. The data show about 120,000 distinct CDR3 sequences, under 65% seen once. Flow cytometry had shown expanded CD8+CD57+ cells in the patients chosen for sequencing. Among the patients, all had severe acquired aplastic anemia. No patient had been given any therapy when blood was sampled. The CDR3 spans 14 residues. Deletions cut 1 base from V and 3 bases from J, with 10 bases between. Germline lookup yields CDR1 SEHNR and CDR2 FQNEAQ (reference sequence). The clonotype originates from a human donor with aplastic anemia. The chain employs TRBV7-9 and TRBJ2-7; D gene uncertain. Source material: sorted CD4+, CD8+, or CD8+CD57+ T cells (not recorded which) from PBMCs. CDR3 DNA sequence: TGTGCCAGCAGCTTAGATGTGGATAACTACGAGCAGTACTTC. This sequence encodes CASSLDVDNYEQYF.